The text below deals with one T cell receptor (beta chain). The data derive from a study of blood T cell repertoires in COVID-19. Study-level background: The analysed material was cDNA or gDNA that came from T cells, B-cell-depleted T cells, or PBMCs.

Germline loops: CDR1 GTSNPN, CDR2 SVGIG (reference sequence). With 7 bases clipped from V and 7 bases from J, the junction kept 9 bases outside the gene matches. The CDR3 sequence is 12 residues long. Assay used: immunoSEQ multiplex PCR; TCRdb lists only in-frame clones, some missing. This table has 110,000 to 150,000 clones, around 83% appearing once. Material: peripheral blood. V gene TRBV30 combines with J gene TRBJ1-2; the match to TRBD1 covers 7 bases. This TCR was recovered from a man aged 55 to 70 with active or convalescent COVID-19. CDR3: CASPLQGSGYTF. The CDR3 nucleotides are TGTGCCTCGCCCTTACAGGGGTCTGGCTACACCTTC.